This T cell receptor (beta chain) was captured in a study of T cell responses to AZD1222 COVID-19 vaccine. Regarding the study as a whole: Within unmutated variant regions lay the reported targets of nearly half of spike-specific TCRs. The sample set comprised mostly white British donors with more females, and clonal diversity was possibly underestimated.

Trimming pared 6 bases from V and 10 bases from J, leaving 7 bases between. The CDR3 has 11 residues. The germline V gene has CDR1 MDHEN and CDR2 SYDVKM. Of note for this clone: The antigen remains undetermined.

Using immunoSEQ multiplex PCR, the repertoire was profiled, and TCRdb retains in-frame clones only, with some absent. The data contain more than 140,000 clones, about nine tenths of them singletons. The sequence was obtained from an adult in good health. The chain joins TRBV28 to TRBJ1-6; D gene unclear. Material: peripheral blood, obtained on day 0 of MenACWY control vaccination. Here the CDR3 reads CASSYRSPLHF. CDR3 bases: TGTGCCAGCAGCTACCGATCACCCCTCCACTTT.